A single sample gave rise to the 12 T cell receptor beta chains below, sequenced in a study of identifying expanded T cells in peripheral blood. TCRdb's table, derived via immunoSEQ multiplex PCR, lists solely in-frame clones and lacks some. This sample has under 95,000 clones, with about nine tenths found just once. The sequenced sample consisted of blood. These receptor sequences come from a person aged 18 to 75 in good health.

The gene calls are TRBV10-3 and TRBJ2-3, with 10 bases matching TRBD2. The CDR3 is made up of 15 amino acids. V dropped 7 bases and J dropped 2; count of bases not matched to a gene: 6. CDR1 and CDR2 from the germline V gene are ENHRY and SYGVKD. This chain's CDR3 is CAITLSGRATDTQYF. In DNA form, the CDR3 reads TGTGCCATCACCCTCAGCGGGAGGGCCACAGATACGCAGTATTTT.

The CDR3 spells CASRYTRVGTAYEQYF. CDR3 DNA: TGTGCCAGCAGGTACACGCGTGTCGGGACAGCCTACGAGCAGTACTTC. This sequence joins TRBV6-5 and TRBJ2-7, with 7 bases aligning to TRBD1. Germline CDR1 is MNHEY and CDR2 is SVGAGI. This CDR3 is built from 16 residues. V was clipped by 6 bases and J by 2 bases; unmatched bases: 13.

The V and J genes are TRBV27 and TRBJ1-6; D not certain. Germline assignment: CDR1 MNHEY and CDR2 SMNVEV (reference sequence). The CDR3 sequence is 14 residues long. V lost 4 bases and J 5 bases, leaving 9 bases between the germline ends. The CDR3 spells CASSSGRNNSPLHF. The CDR3 coding sequence is TGTGCCAGCAGTTCGGGCAGGAATAATTCACCCCTCCACTTT.

V and J are TRBV6-6 and TRBJ1-5; TRBD1 is a possible D gene (6 bases). V was cut by 6 bases and J by 4 bases, with 13 bases left in between. Germline V gives CDR1 MNHNY, CDR2 SVGAGI (reference sequence). CDR3 length equals 14 residues. Here the CDR3 reads CASRDSSRNQPQHF. The CDR3 DNA reads as TGTGCCAGCAGGGACAGTTCGAGGAATCAGCCCCAGCATTTT.

A single count supports this clone. This chain links TRBV15 with TRBJ2-7; D gene unclear. V lost 8 bases to trimming and J lost 3 bases, with 11 bases between them. Germline values: CDR1 LNHNV, CDR2 YYDKDF (reference sequence). CDR3 length equals 12 residues. The CDR3 DNA follows: TGTGCCACCGGGCAGACCTTCTACGAGCAGTACTTC. It yields the protein CATGQTFYEQYF.

This clone was recorded only once. The gene calls are TRBV5-1 and TRBJ2-6; D not certain. V was cut by 4 bases and J by 4 bases, with 3 bases left in between. Germline lookup yields CDR1 SGHRS and CDR2 YFSETQ. The CDR3 is 12 residues long. The CDR3 region is CASSGGANVLTF. The CDR3 DNA reads TGCGCCAGCAGCGGGGGGGCCAACGTCCTGACTTTC.

This clone was seen once. The chain combines TRBV18 with TRBJ1-2, with 7 positions matching TRBD1. V lost 5 bases and J lost 8; bases outside the gene matches: 8. The CDR3 loop spans 13 amino acids. Germline CDR1 KGHSH, CDR2 LQKENI. Here the CDR3 DNA reads TGTGCCAGCTCAACACAGGGGAGCGAAGGCTACACCTTC. The encoded protein is CASSTQGSEGYTF.

V usage is TRBV25-1 and J usage is TRBJ1-2; D uncertain. The CDR3 is made up of 11 amino acids. Germline V CDR1 and CDR2: MGHDK, SYGVNS. Trimming took off 5 bases at V and 9 bases at J, with 10 bases between the two ends. CDR3 DNA sequence: TGTGCCAGCAGTCTTGGCCCAAGCTACACCTTC. Its translation is CASSLGPSYTF.

The J gene is TRBJ2-7, the V gene TRBV27; TRBD1 matches at 8 bases. V was pared by 4 bases and J by 3 bases, with 2 bases of the junction left unmatched. Germline-derived CDR1 and CDR2 are MNHEY and SMNVEV (reference sequence). The CDR3 length is 13 residues. CDR3 sequence reads: CASSYTGGYEQYF. Here the CDR3 DNA reads TGTGCCAGCAGTTATACAGGGGGCTACGAGCAGTACTTC.

The chain couples TRBV19 to TRBJ1-1; 8 bases agree with TRBD1. Trimming removed 6 bases from V and 4 bases from J; junction bases left unmatched: 10. The germline V gene encodes CDR1 LNHDA and CDR2 SQIVND (reference sequence). The CDR3 totals 15 residues. CDR3 bases: TGTGCCAGTAGATCAGGACAGGGCGGGGGCACTGAAGCTTTCTTT. Translation gives CASRSGQGGGTEAFF.

In this sample, this clone turned up once. V gene TRBV7-2 combines with J gene TRBJ1-2; D is undetermined. CDR1 and CDR2 from the germline V gene are SGHTA and FQGNSA. The V and J ends lost 1 base and 2 bases respectively, with 5 bases between them. The CDR3 is 13 amino acids. The CDR3 loop reads CASSLDQNYGYTF. The CDR3 nucleotides are TGTGCCAGCAGCTTAGATCAGAACTATGGCTACACCTTC.

This sequence joins TRBV14 and TRBJ2-3, with a possible D match to TRBD2 (5 bases). The CDR3 sequence is 12 residues long. V shed 6 bases and J shed 4 bases, with 8 bases lying between them. Per the germline V gene, CDR1 is SGHDN and CDR2 is FVKESK. DNA for the CDR3: TGTGCCAGCAGTTGGCGGGCAGATACGCAGTATTTT. Its translation: CASSWRADTQYF.